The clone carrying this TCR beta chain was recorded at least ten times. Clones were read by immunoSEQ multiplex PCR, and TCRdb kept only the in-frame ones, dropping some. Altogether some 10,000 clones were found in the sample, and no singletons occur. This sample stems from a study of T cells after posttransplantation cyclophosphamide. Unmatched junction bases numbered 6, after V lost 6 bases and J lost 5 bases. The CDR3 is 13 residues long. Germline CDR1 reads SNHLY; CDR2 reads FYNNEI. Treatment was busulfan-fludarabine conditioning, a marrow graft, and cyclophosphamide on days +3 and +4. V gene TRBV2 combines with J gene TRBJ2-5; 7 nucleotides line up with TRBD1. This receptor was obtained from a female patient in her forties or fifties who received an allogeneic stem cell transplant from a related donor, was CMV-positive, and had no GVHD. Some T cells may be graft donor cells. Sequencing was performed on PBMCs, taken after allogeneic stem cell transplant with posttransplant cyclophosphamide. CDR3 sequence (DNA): TGTGCCAGCAGCTTTAGGGGGCTTGAGACCCAGTACTTC. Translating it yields CASSFRGLETQYF.